This passage covers 15 T cell receptor beta chains from one sample sequenced in a study of CXCR3-negative and CXCR3-positive naive CD8 T cells (dated by TCRdb to between 2018 and 2020). Beyond this particular receptor, the publication reports: TRB CDR3s from CXCR3-positive naive cells showed higher hydrophobicity (lower Kidera factor 4), lower energy, and higher strength and volume indices than CXCR3-negative naive cells.

TCRdb lists the instrument as NextSeq 550. The Human TCR Profiling Kit (MiLaboratory) was used to make UMI-labeled 5' RACE TRB cDNA libraries. TCRdb reprocessed the reads; each CDR3 protein sequence makes one entry, and DNA is unavailable. The table for this sample lists over 55,000 distinct CDR3 sequences. The ten largest clones take up less than 0.65% of the sample. No cognate antigen is known for these TCRs. The sequencing input was naive CXCR3+ CD8+ T cells from blood. Taken with the paper, the label for cell subset or site translates to: CD45RO-CCR7+CD27+CD95- naive CD8+ T cells expressing CXCR3 (TNR3+). These receptors were obtained from a human donor in good health. Some clones in this sample may be carry-over from other donors' samples.

V gene TRBV12-3 or TRBV12-4 combines with J gene TRBJ2-3; TCRdb's D gene call, TRBD1, goes unchecked for lack of DNA. The CDR3 sequence is 16 residues long. The CDR3 here is CASSWDRALATDTQYF.

This CDR3 is CATSDPNLGLAYNEQFF. The genes are TRBV24-1 and TRBJ2-1. The CDR3 length is 17 residues. The V gene's germline CDR1 is KGHDR and CDR2 SFDVKD.

The genes are TRBV7-8 and TRBJ2-1. Germline lookup yields CDR1 SGHVS and CDR2 FQNEAQ. The CDR3 is made up of 16 amino acids. The chain's CDR3 is CASSPLGRSSYNEQFF.

This chain links TRBV4-2 with TRBJ1-2; the D call from TCRdb, TRBD1, cannot be confirmed without DNA. CDR1 and CDR2 from the germline V gene are LGHNA and YNFKEQ. The CDR3 runs to 16 residues. The CDR3 reads CASSQDRGTGSYGYTF.

The CDR3 loop is CASSEVPGNTIYF. The chain has TRBV2 and TRBJ1-3. Germline V lookup: CDR1 SNHLY, CDR2 FYNNEI. This CDR3 has 13 residues.

J is TRBJ2-2 and V is TRBV6-2 or TRBV6-3. The V gene's germline CDR1 is MNHEY and CDR2 SVGEGT. The CDR3 consists of 13 residues. CDR3 sequence: CAIRDGNTGELFF.

This rearrangement joins TRBV28 to TRBJ1-1; TCRdb's D gene call, TRBD1, goes unchecked for lack of DNA. Germline V gene sequence: CDR1 MDHEN, CDR2 SYDVKM. The CDR3 consists of 11 residues. CDR3: CASTRGGEAFF.

The chain combines TRBV6-4 with TRBJ1-1. Germline CDR1 and CDR2: MRHNA and SNTAGT. This CDR3 is built from 12 residues. CDR3 sequence reads: CASSALNTEAFF.

The chain couples TRBV7-2 to TRBJ2-2; the D call from TCRdb, TRBD1, cannot be confirmed without DNA. The CDR3 contains 13 residues. CDR1 and CDR2 (germline): SGHTA, FQGNSA. CDR3 protein: CASNSGTTGELFF.

This rearrangement joins TRBV6-2 or TRBV6-3 to TRBJ1-1; TCRdb lists TRBD1, though no DNA is available to test this call. Per the germline V gene, CDR1 is MNHEY and CDR2 is SVGEGT. The CDR3 sequence is 13 residues long. CDR3: CASSHWGVGEAFF.

V and J are TRBV4-1 and TRBJ2-3. Germline loops: CDR1 MGHRA, CDR2 YSYEKL. The CDR3 is made up of 15 amino acids. CDR3 protein: CASSQDVLAPDTQYF.

The chain has TRBV7-9 and TRBJ2-5; TCRdb calls TRBD1, which cannot be checked without DNA. The CDR3 is made up of 17 amino acids. Germline V lookup: CDR1 SEHNR, CDR2 FQNEAQ (reference sequence). CDR3 loop: CASSLVPRDGPFETQYF.

V usage is TRBV6-2 or TRBV6-3 and J usage is TRBJ2-7; TCRdb gives TRBD1 as the D gene, but with no DNA this cannot be confirmed. The CDR3 is made up of 13 amino acids. CDR1 and CDR2 from the germline V gene are MNHEY and SVGEGT. CDR3 amino acids: CASSQGTVYEQYF.

CDR3 region: CASSLWGNEQFF. This sequence joins TRBV12-3 or TRBV12-4 and TRBJ2-1; as DNA is missing, the TRBD1 call by TCRdb cannot be tested. CDR3 length: 12 amino acids.

The V and J genes are TRBV7-2 and TRBJ1-2; TCRdb gives TRBD1 as the D gene, but with no DNA this cannot be confirmed. Germline values: CDR1 SGHTA, CDR2 FQGNSA. The CDR3 totals 14 residues. The CDR3 sequence: CASSPSAGVDGYTF.